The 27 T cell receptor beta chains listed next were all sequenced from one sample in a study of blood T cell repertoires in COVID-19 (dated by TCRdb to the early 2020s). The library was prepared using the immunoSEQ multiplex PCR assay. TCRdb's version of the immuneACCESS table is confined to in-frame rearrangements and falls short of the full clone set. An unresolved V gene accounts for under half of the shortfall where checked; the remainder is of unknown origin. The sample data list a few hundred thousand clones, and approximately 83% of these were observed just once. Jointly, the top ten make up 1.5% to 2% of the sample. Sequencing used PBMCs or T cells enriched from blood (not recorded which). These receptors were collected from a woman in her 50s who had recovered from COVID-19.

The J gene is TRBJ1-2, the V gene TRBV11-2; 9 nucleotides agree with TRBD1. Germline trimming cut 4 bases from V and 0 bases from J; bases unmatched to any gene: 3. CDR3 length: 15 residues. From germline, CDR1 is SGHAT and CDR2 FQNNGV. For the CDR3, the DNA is TGTGCCAGCAGCTGGCGGACAGGGGCTAACTATGGCTACACCTTC. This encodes CASSWRTGANYGYTF. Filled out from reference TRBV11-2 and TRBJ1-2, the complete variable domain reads EAGVAQSPRYKIIEKRQSVAFWCNPISGHATLYWYQQILGQGPKLLIQFQNNGVVDDSQLPKDRFSAERLKGVDSTLKIQPAKLEDSAVYLCASSWRTGANYGYTFGSGTRLTVV.

The CDR3: CASSLGLAGETQYF. In DNA, the CDR3 is TGTGCCAGCAGCTTAGGACTAGCTGGCGAGACCCAGTACTTC. The gene calls are TRBV7-9 and TRBJ2-5, with TRBD2 matching over 7 bases. CDR3 length: 14 residues. The V and J ends lost 1 base and 5 bases, in that order; junction bases with no gene match: 4. The germline CDR1 and CDR2 sequences are SEHNR and FQNEAQ (reference sequence).

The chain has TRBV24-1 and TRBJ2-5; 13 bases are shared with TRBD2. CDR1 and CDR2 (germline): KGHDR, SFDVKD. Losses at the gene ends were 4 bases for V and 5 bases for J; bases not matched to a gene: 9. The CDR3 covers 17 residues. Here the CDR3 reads CATSEKTSGRPGETQYF. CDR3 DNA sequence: TGTGCCACCAGTGAGAAGACTAGCGGGAGGCCAGGGGAGACCCAGTACTTC.

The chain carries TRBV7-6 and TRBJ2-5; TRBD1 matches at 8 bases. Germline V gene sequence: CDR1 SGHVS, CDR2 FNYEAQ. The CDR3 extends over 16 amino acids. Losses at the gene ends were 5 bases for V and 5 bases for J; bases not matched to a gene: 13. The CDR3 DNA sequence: TGTGCCAGCAGCCTTGACAGGGGCCTCCGAAGGGAGACCCAGTACTTC. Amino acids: CASSLDRGLRRETQYF.

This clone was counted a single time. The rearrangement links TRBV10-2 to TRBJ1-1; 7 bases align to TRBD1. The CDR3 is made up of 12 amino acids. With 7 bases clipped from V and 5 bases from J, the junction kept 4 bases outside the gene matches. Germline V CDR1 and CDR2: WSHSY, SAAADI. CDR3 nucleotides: TGCGCCAGCAATACAGGGGCAACTGAAGCTTTCTTT. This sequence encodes CASNTGATEAFF.

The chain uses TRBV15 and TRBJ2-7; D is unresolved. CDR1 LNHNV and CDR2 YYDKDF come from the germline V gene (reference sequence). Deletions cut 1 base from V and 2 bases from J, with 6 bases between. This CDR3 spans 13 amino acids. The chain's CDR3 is CATSRVETYEQYF. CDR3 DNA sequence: TGTGCCACCAGCAGAGTAGAGACCTACGAGCAGTACTTC. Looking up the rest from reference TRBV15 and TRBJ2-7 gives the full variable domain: DAMVIQNPRYQVTQFGKPVTLSCSQTLNHNVMYWYQQKSSQAPKLLFHYYDKDFNNEADTPDNFQSRRPNTSFCFLDIRSPGLGDTAMYLCATSRVETYEQYFGPGTRLTVT.

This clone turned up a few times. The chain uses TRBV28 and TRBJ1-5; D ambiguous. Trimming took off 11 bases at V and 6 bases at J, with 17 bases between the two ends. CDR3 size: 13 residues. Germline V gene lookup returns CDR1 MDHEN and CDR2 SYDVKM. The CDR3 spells CALSRDLGQPQHF. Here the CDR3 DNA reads TGTGCCCTTAGCCGGGATTTGGGTCAGCCCCAGCATTTT.

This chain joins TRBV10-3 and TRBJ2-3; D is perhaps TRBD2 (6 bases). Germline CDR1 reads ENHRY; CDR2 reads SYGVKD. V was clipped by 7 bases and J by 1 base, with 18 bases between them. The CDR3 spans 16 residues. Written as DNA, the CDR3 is TGTGCCATCAACTCGGGGCTTAGCGGAGGCACAGATACGCAGTATTTT. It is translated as CAINSGLSGGTDTQYF.

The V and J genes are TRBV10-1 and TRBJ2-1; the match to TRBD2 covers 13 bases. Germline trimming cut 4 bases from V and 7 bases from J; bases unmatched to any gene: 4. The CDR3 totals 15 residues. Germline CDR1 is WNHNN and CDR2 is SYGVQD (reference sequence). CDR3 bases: TGCGCCAGCAGTGGACGACTAGCGGGAGGAAATGAGCAGTTCTTC. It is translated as CASSGRLAGGNEQFF.

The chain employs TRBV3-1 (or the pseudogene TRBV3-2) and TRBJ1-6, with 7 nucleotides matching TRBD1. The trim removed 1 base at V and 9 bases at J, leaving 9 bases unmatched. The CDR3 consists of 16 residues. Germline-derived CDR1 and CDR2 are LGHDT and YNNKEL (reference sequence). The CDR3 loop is CASSQGPPGQSSPLHF. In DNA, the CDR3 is TGTGCCAGCAGCCAAGGACCTCCGGGACAGAGTTCACCCCTCCACTTT.

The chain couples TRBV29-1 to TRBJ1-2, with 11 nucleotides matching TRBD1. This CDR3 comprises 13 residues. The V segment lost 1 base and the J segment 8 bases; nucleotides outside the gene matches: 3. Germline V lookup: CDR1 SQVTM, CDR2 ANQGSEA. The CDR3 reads CSVEADRGRGYTF. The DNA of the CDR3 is TGCAGCGTTGAAGCGGACAGGGGGCGCGGCTACACCTTC.

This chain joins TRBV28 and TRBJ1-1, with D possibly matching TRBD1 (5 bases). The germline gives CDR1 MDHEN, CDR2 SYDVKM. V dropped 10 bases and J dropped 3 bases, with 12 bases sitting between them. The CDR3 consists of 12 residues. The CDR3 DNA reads TGTGCCACCACACGCAGGGACACTGAAGCTTTCTTT. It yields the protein CATTRRDTEAFF.

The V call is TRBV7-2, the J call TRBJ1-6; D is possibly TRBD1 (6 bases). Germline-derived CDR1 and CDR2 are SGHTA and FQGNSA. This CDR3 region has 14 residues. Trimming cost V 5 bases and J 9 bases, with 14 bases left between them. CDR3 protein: CASSLLAGASPLHF. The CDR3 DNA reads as TGTGCCAGCAGCCTACTGGCAGGGGCTTCACCCCTCCACTTT.

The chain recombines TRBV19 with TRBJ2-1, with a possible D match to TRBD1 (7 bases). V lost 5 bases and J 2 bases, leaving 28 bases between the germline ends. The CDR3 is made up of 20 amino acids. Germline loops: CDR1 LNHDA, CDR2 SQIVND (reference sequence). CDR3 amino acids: CASSGGWGRDSRTAYNEQFF. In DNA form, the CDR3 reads TGTGCCAGTAGTGGGGGGTGGGGCCGGGACAGTCGGACCGCCTACAATGAGCAGTTCTTC.

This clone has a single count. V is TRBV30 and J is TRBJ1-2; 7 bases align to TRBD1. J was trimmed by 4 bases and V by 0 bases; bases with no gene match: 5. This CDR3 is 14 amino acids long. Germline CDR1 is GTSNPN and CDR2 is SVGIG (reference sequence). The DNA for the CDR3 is TGTGCCTGGAGTGTTGGACAGGCGCTCTATGGCTACACCTTC. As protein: CAWSVGQALYGYTF.

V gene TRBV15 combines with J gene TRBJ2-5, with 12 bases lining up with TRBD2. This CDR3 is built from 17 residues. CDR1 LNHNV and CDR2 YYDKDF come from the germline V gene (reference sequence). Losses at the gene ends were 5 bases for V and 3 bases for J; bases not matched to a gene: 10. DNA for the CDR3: TGTGCCACCAGCCCCGGTCGCCTAGCGGGAGGGAAAGAGACCCAGTACTTC. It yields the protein CATSPGRLAGGKETQYF.

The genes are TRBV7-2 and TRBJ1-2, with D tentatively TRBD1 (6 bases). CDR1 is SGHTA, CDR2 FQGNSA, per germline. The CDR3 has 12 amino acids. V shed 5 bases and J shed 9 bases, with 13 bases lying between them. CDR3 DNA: TGTGCCAGCAGCCTACAGGGTCATAGCTACACCTTC. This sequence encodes CASSLQGHSYTF.

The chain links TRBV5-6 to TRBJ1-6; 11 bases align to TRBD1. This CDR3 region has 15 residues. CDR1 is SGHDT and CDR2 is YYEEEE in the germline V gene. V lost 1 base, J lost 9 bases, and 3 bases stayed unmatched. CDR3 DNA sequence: TGTGCCAGCAGCTTGTGGGGACAGGGGGTTTCACCCCTCCACTTT. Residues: CASSLWGQGVSPLHF. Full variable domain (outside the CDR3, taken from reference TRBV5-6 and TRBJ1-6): DAGVTQSPTHLIKTRGQQVTLRCSPKSGHDTVSWYQQALGQGPQFIFQYYEEEERQRGNFPDRFSGHQFPNYSSELNVNALLLGDSALYLCASSLWGQGVSPLHFGNGTRLTVT.

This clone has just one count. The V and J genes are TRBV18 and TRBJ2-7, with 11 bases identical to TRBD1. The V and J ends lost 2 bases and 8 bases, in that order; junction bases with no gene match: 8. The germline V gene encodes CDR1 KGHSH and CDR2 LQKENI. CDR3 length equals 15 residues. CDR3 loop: CASSPRTGGALQQYF. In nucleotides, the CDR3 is TGTGCCAGCTCACCAAGGACAGGGGGCGCGTTGCAGCAGTACTTC. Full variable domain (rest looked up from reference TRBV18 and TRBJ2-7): NAGVMQNPRHLVRRRGQEARLRCSPMKGHSHVYWYRQLPEEGLKFMVYLQKENIIDESGMPKERFSAEFPKEGPSILRIQQVVRGDSAAYFCASSPRTGGALQQYFGPGTRLTVT.

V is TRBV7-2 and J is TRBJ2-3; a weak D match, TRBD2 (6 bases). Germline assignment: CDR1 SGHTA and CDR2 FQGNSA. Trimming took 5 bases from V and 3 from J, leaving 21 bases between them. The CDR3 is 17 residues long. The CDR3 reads CASSPTSGLASTDTQYF. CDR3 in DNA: TGTGCCAGCAGCCCCACCAGCGGGCTAGCATCGACAGATACGCAGTATTTT.

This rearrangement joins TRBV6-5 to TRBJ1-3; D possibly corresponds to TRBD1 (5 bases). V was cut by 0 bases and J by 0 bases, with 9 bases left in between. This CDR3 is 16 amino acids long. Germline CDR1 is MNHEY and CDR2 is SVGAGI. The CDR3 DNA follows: TGTGCCAGCAGTTACTCGAAAAGGGGCTCTGGAAACACCATATATTTT. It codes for CASSYSKRGSGNTIYF.

The CDR3 spells CASSPESGRRYNEQFF. DNA for the CDR3: TGTGCCAGCAGCCCTGAGAGCGGGAGGAGATATAATGAGCAGTTCTTC. The chain joins TRBV5-4 to TRBJ2-1; TRBD2 matches at 9 bases. Germline CDR1 SGHNT, CDR2 YYREEE (reference sequence). The trim removed 4 bases at V and 7 bases at J, leaving 12 bases unmatched. CDR3 length: 16 amino acids.

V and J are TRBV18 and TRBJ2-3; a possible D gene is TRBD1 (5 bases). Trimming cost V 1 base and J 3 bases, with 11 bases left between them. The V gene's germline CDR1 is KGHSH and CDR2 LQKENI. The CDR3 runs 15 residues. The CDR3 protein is CASSPRGSGTDTQYF. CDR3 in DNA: TGTGCCAGCTCACCACGGGGCAGTGGGACAGATACGCAGTATTTT.

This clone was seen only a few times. DNA of the CDR3: TGTGCCAGTAGTATGGGGCAGGGTAACCCGGTAAGCAATCAGCCCCAGCATTTT. Translated: CASSMGQGNPVSNQPQHF. The chain uses TRBV19 and TRBJ1-5; possibly TRBD1 for D (5 bases). CDR1 is LNHDA, CDR2 SQIVND, per germline (reference sequence). The ends were cut back, 3 bases at V and 1 base at J, with 19 bases in the middle. The CDR3 length is 18 residues.

The CDR3 is CASSFDRPNEKLFF. CDR3 DNA sequence: TGCGCCAGCAGCTTTGACAGGCCTAATGAAAAACTGTTTTTT. The chain combines TRBV5-1 with TRBJ1-4, with a possible D match to TRBD1 (6 bases). CDR3 length: 14 residues. Between the trimmed V and J ends, which lost 2 bases and 3 bases, there was a span of 8 bases. Germline V lookup: CDR1 SGHRS, CDR2 YFSETQ.

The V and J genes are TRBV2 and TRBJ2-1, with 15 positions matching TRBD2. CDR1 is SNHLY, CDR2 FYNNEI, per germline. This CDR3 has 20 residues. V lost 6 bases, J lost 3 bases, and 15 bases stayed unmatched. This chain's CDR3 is CASSPIPGLAGGSHYNEQFF. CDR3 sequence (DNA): TGTGCCAGCAGCCCGATCCCGGGACTAGCGGGAGGCTCTCACTACAATGAGCAGTTCTTC.

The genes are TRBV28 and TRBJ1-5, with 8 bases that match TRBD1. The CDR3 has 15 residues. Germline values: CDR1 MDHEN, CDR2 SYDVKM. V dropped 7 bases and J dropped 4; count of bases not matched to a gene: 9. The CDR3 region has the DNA TGTGCCAGCACCGGAGGCAGGGGGCAGAATCAGCCCCAGCATTTT. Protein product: CASTGGRGQNQPQHF.